This T cell receptor (beta chain) was found in a study of regulatory T cells in long-lasting Graves disease. In the study overall: By definition, persistent Graves' disease involved antithyroid drugs for over 5 years alongside positive TSH receptor antibodies. Regarding the study as a whole: With persistent disease, TRBV28, TRBJ1-2 and TRBJ2-5 were the favored segments. Reduced TCR diversity was observed in persistent Graves' patients versus newly diagnosed patients.

Remarks on this clonotype: Its antigen remains unknown.

As for time point: persistent/refractory GD, antithyroid drugs over 5 years with positive TRAb. The authors made the TCR library using RNA they extracted from PBMCs. The authors built TCR beta libraries using iRepertoire HTBI primers and Arm-PCR of CDR3 regions. TCRdb recomputed calls from the multiplex PCR reads with MiXCR, one row per CDR3 protein. Among a few hundred thousand distinct CDR3 sequences listed, about 22% were seen once. CDR1 is LGHDT, CDR2 YNNKEL, per germline (reference sequence). Trimming pared 2 bases from V and 7 bases from J, leaving 11 bases between. The CDR3 sequence is 13 residues long.

The input for sequencing was peripheral blood mononuclear cells (PBMCs), taken when the disease was refractory, from a patient treated with antithyroid drugs. The receptor comes from a female donor with Graves disease. This sequence joins TRBV3-1 and TRBJ1-2, with TRBD1 as a possible D gene (6 bases). The CDR3 sequence is CASSQLQGRGYTF. The CDR3 DNA is TGTGCCAGCAGCCAATTACAGGGCCGTGGCTACACCTTC.